This TCR beta chain is drawn from a study of metastatic and nonmetastatic thyroid tumors. About the study: From malignant and benign thyroid patients, repertoires in blood and in tumor or nodule tissue were compared.

Source study methods: CDR3 was compared across clinicopathological groups, and the resulting differences were used to build a distant-metastasis classifier for papillary thyroid cancer. TCRdb redid the clone calls on the PCR reads using MiXCR. The V and J calls here are based on TCRdb, not the publication. Among tens of thousands of clones listed, 14% were seen once. The CDR3 runs 14 residues. V gave up 3 bases and J gave up 5 bases; unmatched junction bases: 5. In germline, CDR1 is KGHDR, CDR2 SFDVKD. This clone came up many times. Until they underwent thyroid surgery, no patient had received any treatment.

The sequence was obtained from a male donor with papillary thyroid cancer or a benign thyroid nodule (not recorded which). Some clones in this sample may be carry-over from other donors' samples. Specimen: blood. The chain couples TRBV24-1 to TRBJ2-5; 7 bases agree with TRBD1. The CDR3 protein is CATSDATGTETQYF. The CDR3, as DNA: TGTGCCACCAGTGATGCGACAGGGACGGAGACCCAGTACTTC.